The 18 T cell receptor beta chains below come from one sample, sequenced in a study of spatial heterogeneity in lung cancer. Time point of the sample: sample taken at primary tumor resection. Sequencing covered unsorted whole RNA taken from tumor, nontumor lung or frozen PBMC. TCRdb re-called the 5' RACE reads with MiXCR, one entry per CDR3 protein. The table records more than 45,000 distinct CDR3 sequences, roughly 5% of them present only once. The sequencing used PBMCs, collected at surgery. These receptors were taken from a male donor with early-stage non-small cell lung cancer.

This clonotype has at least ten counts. CDR3: CSASGRADTQYF. In DNA, the CDR3 is TGCAGTGCTAGCGGGAGAGCAGATACGCAGTATTTT. The rearrangement joins TRBV20-1 to TRBJ2-3; D may be TRBD2 (6 bases). Germline CDR1 and CDR2: DFQATT and SNEGSKA (reference sequence). The CDR3 is 12 residues long. Trimming removed 3 bases from V and 4 bases from J, with 8 bases in between.

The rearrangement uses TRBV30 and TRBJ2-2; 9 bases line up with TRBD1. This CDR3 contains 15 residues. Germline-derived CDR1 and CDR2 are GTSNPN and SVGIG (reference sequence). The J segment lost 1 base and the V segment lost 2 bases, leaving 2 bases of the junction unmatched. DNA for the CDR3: TGTGCCTGGAGTAGGGGACAGGGGAACACCGGGGAGCTGTTTTTT. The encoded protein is CAWSRGQGNTGELFF.

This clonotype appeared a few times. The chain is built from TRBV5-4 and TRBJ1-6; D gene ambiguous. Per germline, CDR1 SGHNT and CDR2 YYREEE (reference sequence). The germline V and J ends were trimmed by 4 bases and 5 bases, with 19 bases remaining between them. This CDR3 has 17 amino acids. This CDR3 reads CASSRGLPILNNSPLHF. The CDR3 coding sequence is TGTGCCAGCAGCCGAGGGCTCCCCATCCTTAATAATTCACCCCTCCACTTT.

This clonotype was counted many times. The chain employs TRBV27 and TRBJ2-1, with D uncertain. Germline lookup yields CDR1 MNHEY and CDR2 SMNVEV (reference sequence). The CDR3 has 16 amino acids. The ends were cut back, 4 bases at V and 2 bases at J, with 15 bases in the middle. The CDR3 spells CASSSDGIITYNEQFF. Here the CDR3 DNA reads TGTGCCAGCAGTTCTGATGGTATTATAACCTACAATGAGCAGTTCTTC.

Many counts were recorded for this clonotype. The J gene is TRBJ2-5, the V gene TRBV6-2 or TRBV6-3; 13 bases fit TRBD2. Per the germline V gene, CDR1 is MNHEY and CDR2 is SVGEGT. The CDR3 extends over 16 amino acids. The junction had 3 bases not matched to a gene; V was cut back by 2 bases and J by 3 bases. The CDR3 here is CASSYTGTSGEETQYF. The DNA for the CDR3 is TGTGCCAGCAGTTACACCGGGACTAGCGGGGAAGAGACCCAGTACTTC.

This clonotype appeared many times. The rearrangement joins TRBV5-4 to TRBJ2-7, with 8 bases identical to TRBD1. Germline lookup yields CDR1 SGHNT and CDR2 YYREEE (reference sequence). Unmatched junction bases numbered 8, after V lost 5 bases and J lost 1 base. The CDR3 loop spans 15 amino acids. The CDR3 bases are TGTGCCAGCAGTTACCGGGACAGGCCTTCCTACGAGCAGTACTTC. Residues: CASSYRDRPSYEQYF. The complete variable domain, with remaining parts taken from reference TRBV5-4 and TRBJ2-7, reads ETGVTQSPTHLIKTRGQQVTLRCSSQSGHNTVSWYQQALGQGPQFIFQYYREEENGRGNFPPRFSGLQFPNYSSELNVNALELDDSALYLCASSYRDRPSYEQYFGPGTRLTVT.

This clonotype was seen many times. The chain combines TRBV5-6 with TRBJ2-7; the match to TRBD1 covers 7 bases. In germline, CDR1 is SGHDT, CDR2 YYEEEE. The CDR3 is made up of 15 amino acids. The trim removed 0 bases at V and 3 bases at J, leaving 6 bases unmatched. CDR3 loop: CASSLVDRANYEQYF. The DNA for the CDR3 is TGTGCCAGCAGCTTGGTTGACAGGGCGAACTACGAGCAGTACTTC.

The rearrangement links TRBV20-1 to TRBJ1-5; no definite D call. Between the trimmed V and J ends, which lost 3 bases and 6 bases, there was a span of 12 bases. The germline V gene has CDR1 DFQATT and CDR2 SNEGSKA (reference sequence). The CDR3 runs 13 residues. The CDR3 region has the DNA TGCAGTGCTAGCTCGGGTACGCGTCAGCCCCAGCATTTT. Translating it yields CSASSGTRQPQHF.

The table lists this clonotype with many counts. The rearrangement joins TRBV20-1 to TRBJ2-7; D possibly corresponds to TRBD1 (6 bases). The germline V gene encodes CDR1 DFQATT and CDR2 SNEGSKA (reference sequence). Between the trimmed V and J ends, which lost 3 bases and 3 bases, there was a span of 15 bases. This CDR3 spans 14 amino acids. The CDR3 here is CSASDSGERYEQYF. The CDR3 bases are TGCAGTGCTAGCGACTCAGGGGAGCGCTACGAGCAGTACTTC.

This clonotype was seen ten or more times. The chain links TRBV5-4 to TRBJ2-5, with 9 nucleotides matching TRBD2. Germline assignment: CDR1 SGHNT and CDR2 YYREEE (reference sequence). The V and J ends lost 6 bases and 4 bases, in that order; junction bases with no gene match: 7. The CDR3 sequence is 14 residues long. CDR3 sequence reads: CASNAGGRRETQYF. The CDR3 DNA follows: TGTGCCAGCAACGCGGGAGGGCGAAGAGAGACCCAGTACTTC.

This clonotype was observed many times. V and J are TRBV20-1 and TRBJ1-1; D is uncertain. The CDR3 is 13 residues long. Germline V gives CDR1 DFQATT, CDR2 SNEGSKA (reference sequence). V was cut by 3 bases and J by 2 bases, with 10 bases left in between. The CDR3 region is CSASRTFNTEAFF. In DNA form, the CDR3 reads TGCAGTGCTAGCCGGACCTTTAACACTGAAGCTTTCTTT.

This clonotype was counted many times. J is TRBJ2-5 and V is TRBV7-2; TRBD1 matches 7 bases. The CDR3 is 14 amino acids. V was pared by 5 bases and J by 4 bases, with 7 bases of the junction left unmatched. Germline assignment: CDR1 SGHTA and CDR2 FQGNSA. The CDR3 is CASSPTGLGETQYF. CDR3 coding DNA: TGTGCCAGCAGCCCGACAGGGCTTGGAGAGACCCAGTACTTC.

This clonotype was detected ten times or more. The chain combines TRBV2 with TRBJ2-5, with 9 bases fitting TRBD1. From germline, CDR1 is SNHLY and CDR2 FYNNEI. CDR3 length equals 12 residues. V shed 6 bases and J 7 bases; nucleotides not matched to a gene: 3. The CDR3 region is CASSVTGGTQYF. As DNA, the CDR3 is TGTGCCAGCAGCGTGACAGGGGGGACCCAGTACTTC. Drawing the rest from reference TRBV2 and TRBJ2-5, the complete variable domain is EPEVTQTPSHQVTQMGQEVILRCVPISNHLYFYWYRQILGQKVEFLVSFYNNEISEKSEIFDDQFSVERPDGSNFTLKIRSTKLEDSAMYFCASSVTGGTQYFGPGTRLLVL.

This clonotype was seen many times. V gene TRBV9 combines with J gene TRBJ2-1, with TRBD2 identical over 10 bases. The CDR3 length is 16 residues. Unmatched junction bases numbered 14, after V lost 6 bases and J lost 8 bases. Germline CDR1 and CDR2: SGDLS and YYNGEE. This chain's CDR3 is CASNMGASGRADEQFF. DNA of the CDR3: TGTGCCAGCAATATGGGGGCGAGCGGGAGGGCCGATGAGCAGTTCTTC.

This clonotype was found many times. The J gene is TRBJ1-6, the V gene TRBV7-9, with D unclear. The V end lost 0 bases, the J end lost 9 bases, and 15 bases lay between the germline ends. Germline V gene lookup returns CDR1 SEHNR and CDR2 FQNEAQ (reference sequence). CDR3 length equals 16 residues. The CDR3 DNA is TGTGCCAGCAGCTTAGCAGGGCAGTCCTCCGGTTCACCCCTCCACTTT. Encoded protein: CASSLAGQSSGSPLHF.

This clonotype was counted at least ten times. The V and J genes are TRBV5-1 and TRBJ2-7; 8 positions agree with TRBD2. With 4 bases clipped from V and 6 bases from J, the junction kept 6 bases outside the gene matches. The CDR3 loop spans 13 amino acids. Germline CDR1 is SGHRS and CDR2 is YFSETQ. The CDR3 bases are TGCGCCAGCAGCCGGGGGGGTAGTATCGAGCAGTACTTC. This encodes CASSRGGSIEQYF.

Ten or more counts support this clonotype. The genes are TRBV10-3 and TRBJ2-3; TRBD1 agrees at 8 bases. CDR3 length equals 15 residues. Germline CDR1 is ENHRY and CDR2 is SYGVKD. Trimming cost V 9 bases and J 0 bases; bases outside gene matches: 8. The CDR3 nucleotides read TGTGCCATTACGCCTGGACAGGGCAGCACAGATACGCAGTATTTT. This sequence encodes CAITPGQGSTDTQYF.

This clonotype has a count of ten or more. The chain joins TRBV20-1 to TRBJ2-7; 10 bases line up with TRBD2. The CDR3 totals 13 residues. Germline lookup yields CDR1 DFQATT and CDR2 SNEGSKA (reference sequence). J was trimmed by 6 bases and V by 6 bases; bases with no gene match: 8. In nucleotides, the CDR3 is TGCAGTGCGGCTAGCGGGAGCCTCCCCGAGCAGTACTTC. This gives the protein CSAASGSLPEQYF.